This T cell receptor beta chain was profiled in a study of graft-versus-host responses after intestinal transplantation (dated by TCRdb to 2020 to 2022). Some background on the complete study: The transplants that recipients got were multivisceral, liver-intestinal, or isolated intestinal. Instead of going to the commercial service, samples from a few later patients were sequenced in-house on an Illumina MiSeq and processed with MiXCR. A cohort of 24 intestinal transplant recipients, including one retransplant, was enrolled, and 3 patients lacking pretransplant specimens were excluded. All recipients received anti-thymocyte globulin induction followed by maintenance tacrolimus and steroids for around three years. A peak of at least 4% donor T cells among recipient peripheral blood mononuclear cells was the definition used for donor T cell macrochimerism. Graft-versus-host and host-versus-graft alloreactive T cell clones were tracked in the graft, circulation and bone marrow after intestinal transplantation using bulk TCR-beta CDR3 sequencing. To identify alloreactive clones, pre-transplant mixed lymphocyte reaction products were sequenced and then compared with unstimulated pre-transplant donor and recipient T cells. Overall results and qualifications from the work: Conclusions were limited by the relatively low number and heterogeneity of intestinal transplant patients. Early after transplant, declines in HvG clones were associated with peak levels of circulating GvH clones. In patients with donor T cell macrochimerism, the allografts had high GvH to HvG T cell clonal ratios. GvH clones were found in recipient bone marrow, and some of the GvH clones appeared earlier in ileal mucosa or blood, which is consistent with an intestinal mucosal origin.

Taken from cysteine to phenylalanine, the CDR3 has 13 residues. The CDR3 DNA has 39 bases and is translated from base 1. CDR1 and CDR2, per the germline V gene, are ENHRY and SYGVKD. The junction carries 16 bases between V and J, which are trimmed by 3 bases and 11 bases respectively. As regards this clone: Its antigen remains unidentified. No base quality values were provided; no much bigger clone lies one nucleotide off.

Sample time point, as interpreted from the label and publication: cells obtained before transplantation from donor or recipient. CD3+CD4+ and CD3+CD8+ populations were FACS-sorted from unstimulated pre-transplant donor and recipient cells taken from spleen or lymph nodes. Receptor amplification or capture employed the immunoSEQ multiplex PCR assay. For most patients, genomic DNA was isolated using the Qiagen DNeasy Blood and Tissue Kit and was shipped frozen to Adaptive Biotechnologies for TCR sequencing. For most patients, high-throughput TCR-beta CDR3 sequencing of genomic DNA was performed by Adaptive Biotechnologies. Concerning the study's data processing: TCR sequencing data for over 15 patients were retrieved from Adaptive's ImmunoSEQ software; a few other patients were processed with MiXCR and VDJtools. CD4 versus CD8 sorting errors were corrected by removing sequences found in both subsets at a frequency ratio below 5:1. Because the origin of CDR3 nucleotide sequences shared between donor and recipient could not be assigned, those sequences were removed. Alloreactive clones required at least 2-fold expansion over unstimulated cells and minimum CFSE-low frequency of 0.002% (template counts) or 0.001% (read counts). Clones detected in sequenced pre-transplant spleen, lymph node, or MLR CFSE-low populations of the donor or recipient were defined as mappable. Cumulative frequency of alloreactive clones was calculated as a percentage of all sequences weighted by copy number. TCRdb limited this immuneACCESS table to in-frame rearrangements with V and J called. A share of clones is missing; checked studies link under half to unresolved V genes, and the rest is unexplained. Clone size and the V and J calls come from that table; the DNA yielded D and trimming. The sample includes 95,000 to 110,000 clones, with about nine tenths observed a single time. The top ten clonotypes cover roughly 0.64% of the sample.

The rearranged chain carries TRBV10-3 and TRBJ1-1; too little of a D gene remains to name it. This clonotype originated in a human donor who was the organ donor for an intestinal transplant. Material: unstimulated CD4+ T cells sorted from spleen or lymph node cells, obtained before transplant. The CDR3 loop reads CAISDFSNGGAFF. The nucleotides are TGTGCCATCAGTGATTTCTCTAACGGCGGGGCTTTCTTT.